This paragraph covers one T cell receptor (beta chain) sequence. Unique molecular identifiers were used to barcode this TCRbeta library. From the PCR reads, TCRdb called clonotypes with MiXCR, one entry per CDR3 protein. The table includes more than 450,000 distinct CDR3 sequences, around 16% detected once. This specimen comes from a study of T-cell reconstitution after alpha-beta-depleted transplantation in children. The source was PBMCs from the stem cell graft donor, collected from the stem cell graft. The TCR was taken from a human donor who donated a stem cell graft to a child with acute lymphoblastic leukemia.

Written as DNA, the CDR3 is TGTGCCAGCAGTTTATCGACAGGGGACCGCTACTATGGCTACACCTTC. Translating gives CASSLSTGDRYYGYTF. The rearrangement uses TRBV27 and TRBJ1-2, with 8 bases that match TRBD1. The CDR3 has 16 residues. Germline trimming cut 0 bases from V and 3 bases from J; bases unmatched to any gene: 6. Germline loops: CDR1 MNHEY, CDR2 SMNVEV (reference sequence).